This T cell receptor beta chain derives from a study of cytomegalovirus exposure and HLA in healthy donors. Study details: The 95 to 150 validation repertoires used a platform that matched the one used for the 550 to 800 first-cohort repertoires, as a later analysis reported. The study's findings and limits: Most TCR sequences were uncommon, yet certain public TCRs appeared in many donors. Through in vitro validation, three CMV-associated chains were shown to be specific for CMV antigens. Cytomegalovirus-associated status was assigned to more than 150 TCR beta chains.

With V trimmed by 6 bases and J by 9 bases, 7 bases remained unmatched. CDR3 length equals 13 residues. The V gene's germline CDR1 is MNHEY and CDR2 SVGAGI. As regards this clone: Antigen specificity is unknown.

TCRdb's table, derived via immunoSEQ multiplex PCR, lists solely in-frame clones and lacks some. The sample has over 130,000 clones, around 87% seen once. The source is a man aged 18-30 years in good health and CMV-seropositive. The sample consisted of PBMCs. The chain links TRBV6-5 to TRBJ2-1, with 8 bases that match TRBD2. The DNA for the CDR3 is TGTGCCAGCAGCGATAGCGGGGAGCTTGAGCAGTTCTTC. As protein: CASSDSGELEQFF.